These T cell receptor beta chains were read from a single sample in a study of beta chain features in type 1 diabetes. Only in-frame clones appear in the TCRdb table, and some are missing; sequencing was by immunoSEQ multiplex PCR. This sample has some 100,000 clones; 40% occur once, and the top ten carry 0.065%. Sequencing was done on a sample of stem cell memory CD4+ T cells from blood. These receptors were obtained from a woman under 30 in good health. Each CDR3 is given with its conserved first and last residue. Each record gives: clone size, V gene, J gene, D gene, CDR3 DNA, CDR3 protein. D genes are given only for firm matches. Size tells how often a clone was seen (once, few, many) or the class of an expanded clone, and some rows leave it out.

clone_size: few
v_call: TRBV29-1
j_call: TRBJ2-6
d_call: -
cdr3_nt: TGCAGCGTTGGGGGCAGTGCGATCTCTGGGGCCAACGTCCTGACTTTC
cdr3_aa: CSVGGSAISGANVLTF

clone_size: once
v_call: TRBV5-4
j_call: TRBJ2-7
d_call: TRBD1
cdr3_nt: TGTGCCAGCAGCTGGTGGACAGGGCCCTACGAGCAGTACTTC
cdr3_aa: CASSWWTGPYEQYF

clone_size: -
v_call: TRBV5-1
j_call: TRBJ2-5
d_call: -
cdr3_nt: TGCGCCAGCAGCCCTAATCAAGAGACCCAGTACTTC
cdr3_aa: CASSPNQETQYF

clone_size: -
v_call: TRBV19
j_call: TRBJ2-7
d_call: -
cdr3_nt: TGTGCCACTCTGGAGAGGAACTCCTACGAGCAGTACTTC
cdr3_aa: CATLERNSYEQYF

clone_size: -
v_call: TRBV19
j_call: TRBJ2-3
d_call: -
cdr3_nt: TGTGCCAGTAAAAGGGACTCAGGCACAGATACGCAGTATTTT
cdr3_aa: CASKRDSGTDTQYF

clone_size: -
v_call: TRBV19
j_call: TRBJ2-3
d_call: -
cdr3_nt: TGTGCCAGTTCTAGAGGCGGTTTTACAGATACGCAGTATTTT
cdr3_aa: CASSRGGFTDTQYF

clone_size: few
v_call: TRBV18
j_call: TRBJ2-1
d_call: TRBD2
cdr3_nt: TGTGCCAGCTCACGTCCCCGTGCTAGCGGGAAGAATGAGCAGTTCTTC
cdr3_aa: CASSRPRASGKNEQFF

clone_size: -
v_call: TRBV9
j_call: TRBJ1-3
d_call: -
cdr3_nt: TGTGCCAGCAGCGTATCACTTGGGGTCACTCGCGGGAACACCATATATTTT
cdr3_aa: CASSVSLGVTRGNTIYF

clone_size: -
v_call: TRBV18
j_call: TRBJ2-7
d_call: TRBD1
cdr3_nt: TGTGCCAGCTCAGCTGGACAGGGGTACTTCAACGAGCAGTACTTC
cdr3_aa: CASSAGQGYFNEQYF

clone_size: -
v_call: TRBV18
j_call: TRBJ2-7
d_call: -
cdr3_nt: TGTGCCAGCTCACCCCTTGAAGGGTCGGGGGAGCAGTACTTC
cdr3_aa: CASSPLEGSGEQYF

clone_size: few
v_call: TRBV6-5
j_call: TRBJ1-1
d_call: -
cdr3_nt: TGTGCCAGCAGTTCTCCAGCCCGTCCGGGGAACACTGAAGCTTTCTTT
cdr3_aa: CASSSPARPGNTEAFF

clone_size: few
v_call: TRBV19
j_call: TRBJ1-2
d_call: TRBD1
cdr3_nt: TGTGCCAGTAGATCCTTGGACAGGGGCGTCTATGGCTACACCTTC
cdr3_aa: CASRSLDRGVYGYTF

clone_size: -
v_call: TRBV9
j_call: TRBJ2-2
d_call: TRBD1
cdr3_nt: TGTGCCAGCAGCCGACTGAGGACAGGGGAGACCTCAAGGGCGCTGTTTTTT
cdr3_aa: CASSRLRTGETSRALFF

clone_size: -
v_call: TRBV7-9
j_call: TRBJ2-3
d_call: -
cdr3_nt: TGTGCCAGCAGACTAATAGCAGATACGCAGTATTTT
cdr3_aa: CASRLIADTQYF

clone_size: few
v_call: TRBV9
j_call: TRBJ2-5
d_call: -
cdr3_nt: TGTGCCAGCAGCGTAGAGGCAGCGGCGAGTAATACCCAGTACTTC
cdr3_aa: CASSVEAAASNTQYF

clone_size: -
v_call: TRBV5-8
j_call: TRBJ1-4
d_call: -
cdr3_nt: TGTGCCAGCAGCCCGGGCGATTCTCCACAGGTAGAAAAACTGTTTTTT
cdr3_aa: CASSPGDSPQVEKLFF

clone_size: -
v_call: TRBV27
j_call: TRBJ2-1
d_call: -
cdr3_nt: TGTGCCAGCTCCAACACGATCTACAATGAGCAGTTCTTC
cdr3_aa: CASSNTIYNEQFF

clone_size: -
v_call: TRBV11-2
j_call: TRBJ2-7
d_call: -
cdr3_nt: TGTGCCAGCAGCCCCGGGCTAGCTGAACCCTCCTACGAGCAGTACTTC
cdr3_aa: CASSPGLAEPSYEQYF

clone_size: -
v_call: TRBV28
j_call: TRBJ2-6
d_call: TRBD1
cdr3_nt: TGTGCCAGCAGACCCAGACAGGGGAGCTCTGGGGCCAACGTCCTGACTTTC
cdr3_aa: CASRPRQGSSGANVLTF

clone_size: -
v_call: TRBV5-1
j_call: TRBJ2-1
d_call: TRBD2
cdr3_nt: TGCGCCAGCAGCTTGGCCGTGTCCCCTTCTAGCGGGAGGCCGAATGAGCAGTTCTTC
cdr3_aa: CASSLAVSPSSGRPNEQFF

clone_size: few
v_call: TRBV7-3
j_call: TRBJ1-1
d_call: -
cdr3_nt: TGTGCCAGCAGCTTATTGGGTCAGGGGCGAGGAAACACTGAAGCTTTCTTT
cdr3_aa: CASSLLGQGRGNTEAFF

clone_size: -
v_call: TRBV19
j_call: TRBJ2-6
d_call: -
cdr3_nt: TGTGCCAGTAGTATAGATCTGACTAGAGTCTCTGGGGCCAACGTCCTGACTTTC
cdr3_aa: CASSIDLTRVSGANVLTF

clone_size: few
v_call: TRBV6-6
j_call: TRBJ2-5
d_call: -
cdr3_nt: TGTGCCAGCAGTACGGTAGAGACCCAGTACTTC
cdr3_aa: CASSTVETQYF

clone_size: -
v_call: TRBV20-1
j_call: TRBJ2-1
d_call: -
cdr3_nt: TGCAGTGCTAGCGTCAGAGAGCAGTTCTTC
cdr3_aa: CSASVREQFF

clone_size: -
v_call: TRBV5-4
j_call: TRBJ2-1
d_call: TRBD2
cdr3_nt: TGTGCCAGCAGCCCCGCGGTCGGGAGGGCAGATGAGCAGTTCTTC
cdr3_aa: CASSPAVGRADEQFF

clone_size: -
v_call: TRBV5-4
j_call: TRBJ2-1
d_call: -
cdr3_nt: TGTGCCAGCAGGAGGTCGACTAGGGATTTCTACAATGAGCAGTTCTTC
cdr3_aa: CASRRSTRDFYNEQFF

clone_size: -
v_call: TRBV10-3
j_call: TRBJ1-1
d_call: TRBD1
cdr3_nt: TGTGCCATCAGTCATCCTCTGATACAGGGGATGAACACTGAAGCTTTCTTT
cdr3_aa: CAISHPLIQGMNTEAFF

clone_size: -
v_call: TRBV29-1
j_call: TRBJ2-3
d_call: -
cdr3_nt: TGCAGCGTCGCCGGGAGCACAGATACGCAGTATTTT
cdr3_aa: CSVAGSTDTQYF

clone_size: few
v_call: TRBV9
j_call: TRBJ1-5
d_call: -
cdr3_nt: TGTGCCAGCAGCGCAAGTAGGCGGGATCAGCCCCAGCATTTT
cdr3_aa: CASSASRRDQPQHF

clone_size: -
v_call: TRBV5-6
j_call: TRBJ2-7
d_call: TRBD1
cdr3_nt: TGTGCCAGCAGCTTGGTGGGACAGGATCCCTACGAGCAGTACTTC
cdr3_aa: CASSLVGQDPYEQYF

clone_size: -
v_call: TRBV11-2
j_call: TRBJ2-1
d_call: TRBD2
cdr3_nt: TGTGCCAGCAGCCCCCCCGGGGGCCTAGCGGGTTACAATGAGCAGTTCTTC
cdr3_aa: CASSPPGGLAGYNEQFF

clone_size: -
v_call: TRBV9
j_call: TRBJ2-1
d_call: TRBD2
cdr3_nt: TGTGCCAGCAGCGTAGCTTGGGCTAGCGGGCCCGGCTACAATGAGCAGTTCTTC
cdr3_aa: CASSVAWASGPGYNEQFF

clone_size: -
v_call: TRBV6-5
j_call: TRBJ1-2
d_call: -
cdr3_nt: TGTGCCAGCAGTTACTCGGCGCCAGGCGGGTTCTATGGCTACACCTTC
cdr3_aa: CASSYSAPGGFYGYTF

clone_size: -
v_call: TRBV7-2
j_call: TRBJ2-1
d_call: -
cdr3_nt: TGTGCCAGCAGCCTCAACAGGGTCTCCTACAATGAGCAGTTCTTC
cdr3_aa: CASSLNRVSYNEQFF

clone_size: -
v_call: TRBV9
j_call: TRBJ1-5
d_call: TRBD1
cdr3_nt: TGTGCCAGCAGCGTAGGACAGGGGTACCAGCCCCAGCATTTT
cdr3_aa: CASSVGQGYQPQHF

clone_size: -
v_call: TRBV2
j_call: TRBJ1-2
d_call: -
cdr3_nt: TGTGCCAGCAGTGTAGGTACAGGAATCGCTGGCTACACCTTC
cdr3_aa: CASSVGTGIAGYTF

clone_size: few
v_call: TRBV27
j_call: TRBJ2-7
d_call: TRBD2
cdr3_nt: TGTGCCAGCAGTACACCGGGACTAGCTACCTACGAGCAGTACTTC
cdr3_aa: CASSTPGLATYEQYF

clone_size: few
v_call: TRBV4-1
j_call: TRBJ1-1
d_call: -
cdr3_nt: TGCGCCAGCAGCCAAACCCGGAGAGGGAACACTGAAGCTTTCTTT
cdr3_aa: CASSQTRRGNTEAFF

clone_size: -
v_call: TRBV5-1
j_call: TRBJ2-1
d_call: -
cdr3_nt: TGCGCCAGCAGCTTGGACGGGAGCTCCTACAATGAGCAGTTCTTC
cdr3_aa: CASSLDGSSYNEQFF

clone_size: few
v_call: TRBV13
j_call: TRBJ1-2
d_call: -
cdr3_nt: TGTGCCAGCAGGGCGGACCGGAGGCCAAGTGGCTACACCTTC
cdr3_aa: CASRADRRPSGYTF

clone_size: -
v_call: TRBV18
j_call: TRBJ2-6
d_call: -
cdr3_nt: TGTGCCAGCTCACCATCTTCCGGGGCCAACGTCCTGACTTTC
cdr3_aa: CASSPSSGANVLTF

clone_size: -
v_call: TRBV6-6
j_call: TRBJ2-7
d_call: TRBD2
cdr3_nt: TGTGCCAGCAGTTACGGGGAGGGTTGGAACTACGAGCAGTACTTC
cdr3_aa: CASSYGEGWNYEQYF

clone_size: -
v_call: TRBV7-8
j_call: TRBJ2-6
d_call: -
cdr3_nt: TGTGCCAGCAGCCCGCAGGCGTCGGGGTTTTCTGGGGCCAACGTCCTGACTTTC
cdr3_aa: CASSPQASGFSGANVLTF

clone_size: -
v_call: TRBV19
j_call: TRBJ2-5
d_call: TRBD2
cdr3_nt: TGTGCCAGTAGTCCCACTAGCGGGCTCGAGACCCAGTACTTC
cdr3_aa: CASSPTSGLETQYF

clone_size: -
v_call: TRBV5-6
j_call: TRBJ2-5
d_call: -
cdr3_nt: TGTGCCAGCAGCTCTCGGAGGGAGACCCAGTACTTC
cdr3_aa: CASSSRRETQYF

clone_size: -
v_call: TRBV18
j_call: TRBJ2-1
d_call: -
cdr3_nt: TGTGCCAGCTCTTCACTAGGAAGAGGGGAGCAGTTCTTC
cdr3_aa: CASSSLGRGEQFF

clone_size: once
v_call: TRBV5-4
j_call: TRBJ2-7
d_call: -
cdr3_nt: TGTGCCAGCAGCGTAGGGCTGGGGACAAGGAATACCGAGCAGTACTTC
cdr3_aa: CASSVGLGTRNTEQYF

clone_size: -
v_call: TRBV5-1
j_call: TRBJ2-1
d_call: TRBD2
cdr3_nt: TGCGCCAGCAGCTTGGCCGGGAGGGCAGCTTACAATGAGCAGTTCTTC
cdr3_aa: CASSLAGRAAYNEQFF